One T cell receptor beta chain is described in this entry. The antigen is unknown. A second PCR of 7 to 11 cycles used a sample-barcoded 5' primer and a J-beta primer mix. Template switching added a 12-random-nucleotide identifier to every cDNA molecule. One entry per CDR3 protein results from TCRdb running MiXCR on the 5' RACE reads. The sample holds 600,000 or so distinct CDR3 sequences, about 30% seen once. These data come from a study of blood T cells in healthy people across ages. Study summary: Researchers report that template switching captured about one barcoded beta molecule per two T cells.

Germline CDR1 and CDR2: MNHNS and SASEGT. The CDR3 totals 12 residues. V was clipped by 7 bases and J by 7 bases; unmatched bases: 2. Approximately 9.2 milliliters was the volume of peripheral blood drawn from each donor. Study findings and constraints: PBMCs were not sorted, which prevented a conclusive comparison of naive versus antigen-experienced cells.

The sample was blood. The J gene is TRBJ2-4, the V gene TRBV6-1, with 9 bases that match TRBD1. This receptor was taken from a woman aged 80 or over in good health. CDR3 loop: CASTGTGNIQYF. The CDR3 region has the DNA TGTGCCAGCACAGGGACAGGGAACATTCAGTACTTC.